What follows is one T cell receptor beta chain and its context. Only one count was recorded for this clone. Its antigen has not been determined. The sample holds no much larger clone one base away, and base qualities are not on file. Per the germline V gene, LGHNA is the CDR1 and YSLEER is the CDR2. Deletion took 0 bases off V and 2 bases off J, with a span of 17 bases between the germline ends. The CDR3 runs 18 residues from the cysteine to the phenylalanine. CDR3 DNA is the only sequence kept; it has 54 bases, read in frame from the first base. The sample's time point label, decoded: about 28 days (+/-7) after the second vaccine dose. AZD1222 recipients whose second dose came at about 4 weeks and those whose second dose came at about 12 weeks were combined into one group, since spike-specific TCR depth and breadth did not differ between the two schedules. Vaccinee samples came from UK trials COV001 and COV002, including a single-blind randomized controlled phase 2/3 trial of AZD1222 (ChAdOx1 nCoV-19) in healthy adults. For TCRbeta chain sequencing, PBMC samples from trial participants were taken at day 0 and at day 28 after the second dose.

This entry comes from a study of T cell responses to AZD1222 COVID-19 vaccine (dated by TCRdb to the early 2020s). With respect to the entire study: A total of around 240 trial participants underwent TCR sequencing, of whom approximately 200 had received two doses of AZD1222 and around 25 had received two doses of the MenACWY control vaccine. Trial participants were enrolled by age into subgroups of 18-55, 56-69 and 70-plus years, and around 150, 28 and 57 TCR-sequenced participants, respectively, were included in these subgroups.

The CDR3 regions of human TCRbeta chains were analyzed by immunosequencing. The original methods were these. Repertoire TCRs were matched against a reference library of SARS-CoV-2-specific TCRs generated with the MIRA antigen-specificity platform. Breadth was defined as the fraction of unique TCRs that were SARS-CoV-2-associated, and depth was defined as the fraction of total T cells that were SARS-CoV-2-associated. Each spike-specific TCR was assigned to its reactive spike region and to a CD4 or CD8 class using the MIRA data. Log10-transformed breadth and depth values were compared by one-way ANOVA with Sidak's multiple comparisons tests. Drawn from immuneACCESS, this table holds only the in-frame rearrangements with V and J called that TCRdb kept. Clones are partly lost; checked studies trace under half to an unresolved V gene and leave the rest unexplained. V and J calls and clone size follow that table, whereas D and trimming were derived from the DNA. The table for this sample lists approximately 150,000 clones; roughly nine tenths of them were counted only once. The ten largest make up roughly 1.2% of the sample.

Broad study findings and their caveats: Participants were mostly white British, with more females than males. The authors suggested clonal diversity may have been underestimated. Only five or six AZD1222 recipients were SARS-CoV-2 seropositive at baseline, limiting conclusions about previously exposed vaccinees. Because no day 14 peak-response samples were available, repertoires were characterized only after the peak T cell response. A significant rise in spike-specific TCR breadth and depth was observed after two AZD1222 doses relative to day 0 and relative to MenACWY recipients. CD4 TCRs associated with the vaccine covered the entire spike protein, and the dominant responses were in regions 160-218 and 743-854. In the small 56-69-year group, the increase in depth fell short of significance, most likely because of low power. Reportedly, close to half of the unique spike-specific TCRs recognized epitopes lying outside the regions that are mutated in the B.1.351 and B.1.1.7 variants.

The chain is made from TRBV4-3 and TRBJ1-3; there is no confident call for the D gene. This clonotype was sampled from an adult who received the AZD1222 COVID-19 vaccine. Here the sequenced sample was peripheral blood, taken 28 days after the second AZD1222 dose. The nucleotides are TGCGCCAGCAGCCAAGATCTCGTCGAGGTTTATCCTGGAAACACCATATATTTT. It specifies CASSQDLVEVYPGNTIYF.